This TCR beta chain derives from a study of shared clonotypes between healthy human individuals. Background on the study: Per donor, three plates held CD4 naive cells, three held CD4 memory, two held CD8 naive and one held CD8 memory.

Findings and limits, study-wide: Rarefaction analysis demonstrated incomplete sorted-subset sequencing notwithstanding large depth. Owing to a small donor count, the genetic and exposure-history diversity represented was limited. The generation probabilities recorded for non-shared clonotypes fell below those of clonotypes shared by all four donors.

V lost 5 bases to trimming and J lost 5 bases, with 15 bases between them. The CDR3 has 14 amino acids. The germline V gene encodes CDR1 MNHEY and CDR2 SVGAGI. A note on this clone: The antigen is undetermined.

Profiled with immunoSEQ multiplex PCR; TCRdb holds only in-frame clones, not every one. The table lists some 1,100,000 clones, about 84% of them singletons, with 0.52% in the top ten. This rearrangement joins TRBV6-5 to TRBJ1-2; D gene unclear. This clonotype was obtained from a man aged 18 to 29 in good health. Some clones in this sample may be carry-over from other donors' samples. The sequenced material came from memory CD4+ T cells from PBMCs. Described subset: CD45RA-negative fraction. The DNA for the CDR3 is TGTGCCAGCAGTGGCCCGGACGGATGGTATGGCTACACCTTC. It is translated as CASSGPDGWYGYTF.